This T cell receptor (beta chain) was sequenced in a study of a mutant IDH1 vaccine in newly diagnosed glioma. The time point is: week 11, during vaccination. Doses of 300 ug of mutant IDH1 20-mer peptide were given with topical imiquimod. TCRdb's table, derived via immunoSEQ multiplex PCR, lists solely in-frame clones and lacks some. The sample carries some 120,000 clones, roughly 78% recorded once. Of note for this clone: Its specificity is not known.

The material was PBMCs, obtained from a glioma patient whose treatment included an IDH1 peptide vaccine. This sequence originates from a man between 35 and 55 years old with glioma.

The CDR3 bases are TGTGCCAGCTCACAACTACAGGGGACCGATACGCAGTATTTT. The encoded protein is CASSQLQGTDTQYF. The chain employs TRBV18 and TRBJ2-3; 7 bases are a match to TRBD1. The germline V gene has CDR1 KGHSH and CDR2 LQKENI. CDR3 length equals 14 residues. V lost 4 bases and J lost 6; bases outside the gene matches: 7.